This is a list of T cell receptor beta chains from one sample in a study of shared clonotypes between healthy human individuals. Using immunoSEQ multiplex PCR, the repertoire was profiled, and TCRdb retains in-frame clones only, with some absent. The sample lists approximately 1,500,000 clones, around 97% occurring once. The sample taken for sequencing was naive CD4+ T cells sorted from blood. The source of these receptors is a man aged 25 to 45 in good health. The CDR3 runs from the conserved cysteine through the conserved F or W. D genes are given only for firm matches. Not every row has a clone size; where given, it reads once, few, many or a size class.

cdr3_nt: TGCAGCGTCAGAAACAGGACTTCTGAAGCTTTCTTT; cdr3_aa: CSVRNRTSEAFF; v_call: TRBV29-1; clone_size: -; d_call: -; j_call: TRBJ1-1
cdr3_nt: TGTGCCAGCTCGACGGGACAGAGCAATCAGCCCCAGCATTTT; cdr3_aa: CASSTGQSNQPQHF; v_call: TRBV18; clone_size: -; d_call: TRBD1; j_call: TRBJ1-5
cdr3_nt: TGTGCCAGCAGTTCTCCCAAGACTAGTTCGGTCTCCTACGAGCAGTACTTC; cdr3_aa: CASSSPKTSSVSYEQYF; v_call: TRBV28; clone_size: -; d_call: -; j_call: TRBJ2-7
cdr3_nt: TGTGCCAGCAGTGCTCGACTAGCGGGAGGGCCTGCTGAGCAGTTCTTC; cdr3_aa: CASSARLAGGPAEQFF; v_call: TRBV25-1; clone_size: -; d_call: TRBD2; j_call: TRBJ2-1
cdr3_nt: TGTGCCAGCAGCTCCCTGACAGGGACTAACACCGGGGAGCTGTTTTTT; cdr3_aa: CASSSLTGTNTGELFF; v_call: TRBV11-3; clone_size: -; d_call: -; j_call: TRBJ2-2
cdr3_nt: TGCGCCAGCAGACCGGATCCGGACAGGGATTACGAGCAGTACTTC; cdr3_aa: CASRPDPDRDYEQYF; v_call: TRBV5-1; clone_size: -; d_call: TRBD1; j_call: TRBJ2-7
cdr3_nt: TGTGCCAGCTCACCACGCGGGAGTGACTCCTACGAGCAGTACTTC; cdr3_aa: CASSPRGSDSYEQYF; v_call: TRBV18; clone_size: -; d_call: TRBD2; j_call: TRBJ2-7
cdr3_nt: TGCAGCGTTGCAGGGTTGAGCTCCTACGAGCAGTACTTC; cdr3_aa: CSVAGLSSYEQYF; v_call: TRBV29-1; clone_size: few; d_call: -; j_call: TRBJ2-7
cdr3_nt: TGTGCCAGCAGCGCGACAGGTAACTCCTACGAGCAGTACTTC; cdr3_aa: CASSATGNSYEQYF; v_call: TRBV9; clone_size: -; d_call: -; j_call: TRBJ2-7
cdr3_nt: TGTGCCAGCAGTGGGGGCTTTAACACTGAAGCTTTCTTT; cdr3_aa: CASSGGFNTEAFF; v_call: TRBV2; clone_size: -; d_call: -; j_call: TRBJ1-1
cdr3_nt: TGTGCCAGCAGCTCATGGGGCCTCGGAGAGACCCAGTACTTC; cdr3_aa: CASSSWGLGETQYF; v_call: TRBV5-6; clone_size: -; d_call: -; j_call: TRBJ2-5
cdr3_nt: TGTGCCAGTAACGGACAGGGGAACACTGAAGCTTTCTTT; cdr3_aa: CASNGQGNTEAFF; v_call: TRBV19; clone_size: -; d_call: TRBD1; j_call: TRBJ1-1
cdr3_nt: TGCGCCAGCAGTTTCCCCTCTAGCGGGGCGAACACCGGGGAGCTGTTTTTT; cdr3_aa: CASSFPSSGANTGELFF; v_call: TRBV10-2; clone_size: -; d_call: TRBD2; j_call: TRBJ2-2
cdr3_nt: TGTGCCAGCAGCTTTAGATGGTCGGACAGGGGACACGAGCAGTACTTC; cdr3_aa: CASSFRWSDRGHEQYF; v_call: TRBV5-6; clone_size: -; d_call: TRBD1; j_call: TRBJ2-7
cdr3_nt: TGTGCCAGCAGCTTAGGGGTGGGAGGGCCCTACAATGAGCAGTTCTTC; cdr3_aa: CASSLGVGGPYNEQFF; v_call: TRBV7-6; clone_size: -; d_call: TRBD2; j_call: TRBJ2-1
cdr3_nt: TGTGCCAGCTCACCACGGACAGAGCCAGAGACCCAGTACTTC; cdr3_aa: CASSPRTEPETQYF; v_call: TRBV18; clone_size: -; d_call: -; j_call: TRBJ2-5
cdr3_nt: TGTGCCAGCTCATCGGGTGCTTCCTACGAGCAGTACTTC; cdr3_aa: CASSSGASYEQYF; v_call: TRBV18; clone_size: -; d_call: -; j_call: TRBJ2-7
cdr3_nt: TGTGCCAGCAGCGTAGATGCGGGACCCACAGATACGCAGTATTTT; cdr3_aa: CASSVDAGPTDTQYF; v_call: TRBV9; clone_size: once; d_call: -; j_call: TRBJ2-3
cdr3_nt: TGTGCCAGCAGTTTGCGAGATTATCAGCCCCAGCATTTT; cdr3_aa: CASSLRDYQPQHF; v_call: TRBV28; clone_size: once; d_call: -; j_call: TRBJ1-5
cdr3_nt: TGTGCCAGCAGTGAGACTAGCGGTTACAATGAGCAGTTCTTC; cdr3_aa: CASSETSGYNEQFF; v_call: TRBV6-4; clone_size: -; d_call: TRBD2; j_call: TRBJ2-1
cdr3_nt: TGTGCCAGTAGTATCGGGACGGTATACGAGCAGTACTTC; cdr3_aa: CASSIGTVYEQYF; v_call: TRBV19; clone_size: -; d_call: -; j_call: TRBJ2-7
cdr3_nt: TGCAGTGCTAGAAGGGACAGGGAGCTGTTTTTT; cdr3_aa: CSARRDRELFF; v_call: TRBV20-1; clone_size: -; d_call: -; j_call: TRBJ2-2
cdr3_nt: TGTGCCAGCAGTTTCTGGGGGGTGGGCACAGATACGCAGTATTTT; cdr3_aa: CASSFWGVGTDTQYF; v_call: TRBV27; clone_size: -; d_call: -; j_call: TRBJ2-3
cdr3_nt: TGTGCCAGCAGCTTAGAAGAAGGGGAATCTCAGCCCCAGCATTTT; cdr3_aa: CASSLEEGESQPQHF; v_call: TRBV7-2; clone_size: once; d_call: -; j_call: TRBJ1-5
cdr3_nt: TGTGCCAGCAGTCCGACAGGGAATTCCTACGAGCAGTACTTC; cdr3_aa: CASSPTGNSYEQYF; v_call: TRBV6-1; clone_size: -; d_call: TRBD1; j_call: TRBJ2-7
cdr3_nt: TGTGCCACCAGCAGATCCCCCACCCGGTGGGGGGGAGCTAATGAAAAACTGTTTTTT; cdr3_aa: CATSRSPTRWGGANEKLFF; v_call: TRBV15; clone_size: once; d_call: -; j_call: TRBJ1-4
cdr3_nt: TGCGCCAGCAGCCGCAGGGGAGGGGTCACTGAAGCTTTCTTT; cdr3_aa: CASSRRGGVTEAFF; v_call: TRBV5-1; clone_size: -; d_call: -; j_call: TRBJ1-1
cdr3_nt: TGTGCCAGCAGTTACTTCACTAGCAGATACAATGAGCAGTTCTTC; cdr3_aa: CASSYFTSRYNEQFF; v_call: TRBV6-6; clone_size: -; d_call: -; j_call: TRBJ2-1
cdr3_nt: TGTGCCAGCAGCTTATTAAGTAGCGAGCAGTTCTTC; cdr3_aa: CASSLLSSEQFF; v_call: TRBV7-6; clone_size: -; d_call: -; j_call: TRBJ2-1
cdr3_nt: TGCGCCAGCAGCCAAGAGGTCGCGACAGTTGGAAACACCATATATTTT; cdr3_aa: CASSQEVATVGNTIYF; v_call: TRBV4-3; clone_size: -; d_call: -; j_call: TRBJ1-3
cdr3_nt: TGCGCCAGCAGCTTGTCCGGGGGAGCCGAGCAGTACTTC; cdr3_aa: CASSLSGGAEQYF; v_call: TRBV5-1; clone_size: once; d_call: -; j_call: TRBJ2-7
cdr3_nt: TGTGCCAGCAGCTTACAGGCACTGAACACTGAAGCTTTCTTT; cdr3_aa: CASSLQALNTEAFF; v_call: TRBV7-9; clone_size: -; d_call: -; j_call: TRBJ1-1
cdr3_nt: TGTGCCAGCAGCTTAATCAGCGGGAGGGCCGCGGGTGAGCAGTTCTTC; cdr3_aa: CASSLISGRAAGEQFF; v_call: TRBV11-2; clone_size: -; d_call: TRBD2; j_call: TRBJ2-1